Each of the 14 T cell receptor beta chains below was sequenced from the same sample in a study of technical replicates of blood from several donors. Sequenced by immunoSEQ multiplex PCR; TCRdb stores in-frame clones only, minus some. The sample shows some 80,000 clones, roughly nine tenths of them seen only once. Specimen: T cells isolated from PBMCs. These receptors originate from a human donor in good health.

The rearrangement joins TRBV10-3 to TRBJ1-1, with a weak D call TRBD1 (6 bases). This CDR3 is 14 amino acids long. The V end was cut by 3 bases, the J end by 2 bases, with 10 bases between. Germline V gives CDR1 ENHRY, CDR2 SYGVKD. CDR3 DNA: TGTGCCATCAGTGATGAGGGGGTCAACACTGAAGCTTTCTTT. Protein product: CAISDEGVNTEAFF.

The CDR3 region is CASSQPGTGGLWGYTF. Here the CDR3 DNA reads TGTGCCAGCAGTCAGCCCGGGACAGGGGGCCTTTGGGGCTACACCTTC. V usage is TRBV6-6 and J usage is TRBJ1-2; 12 bases match TRBD1. CDR1 and CDR2 from the germline V gene are MNHNY and SVGAGI (reference sequence). The CDR3 length is 16 residues. The ends lost 5 bases at V and 8 bases at J; junction bases unmatched: 12.

The rearrangement uses TRBV29-1 and TRBJ1-1; a possible D gene is TRBD1 (5 bases). Germline values: CDR1 SQVTM, CDR2 ANQGSEA. V was pared by 4 bases and J by 10 bases, with 13 bases between. This CDR3 region has 11 residues. CDR3 protein: CSVVMGGGAFF. In nucleotides, the CDR3 is TGCAGCGTTGTCATGGGGGGTGGAGCTTTCTTT.

This chain joins TRBV6-1 and TRBJ2-1; 7 bases fit TRBD2. The germline V gene has CDR1 MNHNS and CDR2 SASEGT. The CDR3 extends over 15 amino acids. J was trimmed by 4 bases and V by 1 base; bases with no gene match: 4. This chain's CDR3 is CASSEVSGKYNEQFF. The CDR3 nucleotides are TGTGCCAGCAGTGAAGTAAGCGGGAAATACAATGAGCAGTTCTTC.

The V gene is TRBV5-1, the J gene TRBJ1-1, with TRBD1 matching over 7 bases. V was clipped by 3 bases and J by 4 bases; unmatched bases: 6. This CDR3 is built from 14 residues. Per the germline V gene, CDR1 is SGHRS and CDR2 is YFSETQ. DNA for the CDR3: TGCGCCAGCAGCTCGCAGGGGGGAAGCACTGAAGCTTTCTTT. Protein: CASSSQGGSTEAFF.

The CDR3 DNA follows: TGTGCCAGCAGCTTCCTTACAGGGCATCAGATGAACACTGAAGCTTTCTTT. It codes for CASSFLTGHQMNTEAFF. This chain uses TRBV11-2 with TRBJ1-1, with D possibly being TRBD1 (6 bases). Germline V lookup: CDR1 SGHAT, CDR2 FQNNGV. Deletions cut 3 bases from V and 0 bases from J, with 17 bases between. CDR3 size: 17 residues.

This chain uses TRBV6-6 with TRBJ2-7, with D maybe TRBD1 (6 bases). Per germline, CDR1 MNHNY and CDR2 SVGAGI (reference sequence). The V end lost 2 bases, the J end lost 7 bases, and 15 bases lay between the germline ends. This CDR3 is 14 amino acids long. In DNA, the CDR3 is TGTGCCAGCAGTTACGGTACAGGGTCGAAAGAGCAGTACTTC. As protein: CASSYGTGSKEQYF.

The rearrangement joins TRBV13 to TRBJ1-1; D remains unclear. V gave up 5 bases and J gave up 1 base, with 8 bases separating them. Germline V gives CDR1 PRHDT, CDR2 FYEKMQ (reference sequence). The CDR3 covers 13 residues. The CDR3 DNA reads TGTGCCAGCAGCACCGCGTCGAACACTGAAGCTTTCTTT. Protein product: CASSTASNTEAFF.

This clone was observed a single time. V is TRBV28 and J is TRBJ2-7; 8 bases map to TRBD1. CDR1 and CDR2 (germline): MDHEN, SYDVKM. V lost 5 bases and J lost 2; bases outside the gene matches: 23. The CDR3 sequence is 20 residues long. CDR3 DNA: TGTGCCAGCAGTACCCGCAGGACAGGGCCACTCGGGGAGCCCCCCTACGAGCAGTACTTC. Translation gives CASSTRRTGPLGEPPYEQYF.

V and J are TRBV5-4 and TRBJ2-2, with D possibly TRBD1 on 5 matching bases. CDR3 length: 15 amino acids. Germline CDR1 reads SGHNT; CDR2 reads YYREEE (reference sequence). V gave up 4 bases and J gave up 0 bases, with 10 bases separating them. CDR3 protein: CASSRRTTNTGELFF. The DNA for the CDR3 is TGTGCCAGCAGCAGACGGACAACGAACACCGGGGAGCTGTTTTTT.

The chain uses TRBV6-1 and TRBJ1-2, with 7 bases matching TRBD1. Germline lookup yields CDR1 MNHNS and CDR2 SASEGT. The junction had 6 bases not matched to a gene; V was cut back by 6 bases and J by 5 bases. The CDR3 loop spans 13 amino acids. CDR3 in DNA: TGTGCCAGCAGCCAAACAGGGGTGTATGGCTACACCTTC. Translated, it gives CASSQTGVYGYTF.

This clone has only one observation. The V gene is TRBV7-9, the J gene TRBJ2-7, with D perhaps TRBD2 (5 bases). Trimming cost V 5 bases and J 6 bases, with 17 bases left between them. Germline assignment: CDR1 SEHNR and CDR2 FQNEAQ (reference sequence). CDR3 length: 14 residues. The CDR3 DNA sequence: TGTGCCAGCAGCCACAGCGGAACCTTTCGCGAGCAGTACTTC. This sequence encodes CASSHSGTFREQYF.

The V gene is TRBV29-1, the J gene TRBJ2-3; TRBD2 agrees at 13 bases. The germline V gene encodes CDR1 SQVTM and CDR2 ANQGSEA. V shed 1 base, J shed 4 bases, and the junction held 2 bases outside the gene matches. This CDR3 spans 15 amino acids. CDR3 amino acids: CSVEGGTSGADTQYF. The CDR3 region has the DNA TGCAGCGTTGAAGGGGGGACTAGCGGGGCAGATACGCAGTATTTT.

In nucleotides, the CDR3 is TGTGCCAGCAGTAGGGACAGGGGAGGAACAGATACGCAGTATTTT. Its translation is CASSRDRGGTDTQYF. V usage is TRBV6-1 and J usage is TRBJ2-3; 10 bases align to TRBD1. Germline loops: CDR1 MNHNS, CDR2 SASEGT. J was trimmed by 3 bases and V by 5 bases; bases with no gene match: 5. This CDR3 has 15 amino acids.